This T cell receptor beta chain was recorded in a study of shared clonotypes between healthy human individuals. Study results and limitations: A limitation of the genetic and exposure-history diversity represented arose from few donors.

Naive-designated CD8 cells lacked CD45RO, were positively enriched for CCR7, and omitted terminally differentiated effector memory CD45RA+ cells. To note about this clone: Its antigen is unknown.

For each subset, genomic DNA was distributed in equal portions over several immunoSEQ plates. Sorted subsets were amplified in replicate PCRs using approximately 0.2 ug DNA, some 31,000 T cell genomes. Original handling: Junction-only immunoSEQ data arrived without quality scores, meaning filtering differed. TCRdb keeps only in-frame clones here, not all; method: immunoSEQ multiplex PCR. The DNA gave D and trimming, while V, J and clone size come from that table. The data hold 2 million or so clones, with over 85% observed a single time. The CDR3 totals 14 residues. In germline, CDR1 is SQVTM, CDR2 ANQGSEA. V gave up 3 bases and J gave up 0 bases, with 11 bases separating them.

The receptor was derived from a man aged 18 to 30 in good health. This chain links TRBV29-1 with TRBJ1-1, with a tentative D call TRBD1 (6 bases). The sample consisted of naive CD8+ T cells sorted from blood. This CDR3 reads CSVEFTGMNTEAFF. DNA of the CDR3: TGCAGCGTTGAGTTTACAGGGATGAACACTGAAGCTTTCTTT. The entire variable domain, with the rest obtained from reference TRBV29-1 and TRBJ1-1, is as follows: SAVISQKPSRDICQRGTSLTIQCQVDSQVTMMFWYRQQPGQSLTLIATANQGSEATYESGFVIDKFPISRPNLTFSTLTVSNMSPEDSSIYLCSVEFTGMNTEAFFGQGTRLTVV.